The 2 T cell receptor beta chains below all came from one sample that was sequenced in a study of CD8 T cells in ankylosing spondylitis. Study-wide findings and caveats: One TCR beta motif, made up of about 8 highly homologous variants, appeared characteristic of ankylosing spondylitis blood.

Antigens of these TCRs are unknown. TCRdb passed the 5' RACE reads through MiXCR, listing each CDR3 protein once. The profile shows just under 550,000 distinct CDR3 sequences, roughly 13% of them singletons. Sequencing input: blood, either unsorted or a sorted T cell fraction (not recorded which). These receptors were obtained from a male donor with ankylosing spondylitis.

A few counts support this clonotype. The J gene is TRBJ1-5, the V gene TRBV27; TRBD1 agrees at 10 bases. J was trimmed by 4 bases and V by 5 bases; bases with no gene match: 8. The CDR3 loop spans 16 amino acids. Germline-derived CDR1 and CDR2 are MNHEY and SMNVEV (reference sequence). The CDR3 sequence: CASSPWTGGRNQPQHF. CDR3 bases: TGTGCCAGCAGTCCCTGGACAGGGGGTCGTAATCAGCCCCAGCATTTT.

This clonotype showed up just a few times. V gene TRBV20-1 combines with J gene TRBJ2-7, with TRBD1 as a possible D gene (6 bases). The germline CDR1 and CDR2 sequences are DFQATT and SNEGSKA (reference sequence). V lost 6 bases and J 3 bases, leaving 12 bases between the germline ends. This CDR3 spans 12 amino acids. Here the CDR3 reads CSASRTVYEQYF. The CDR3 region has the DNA TGCAGTGCCAGTCGGACAGTCTACGAGCAGTACTTC.